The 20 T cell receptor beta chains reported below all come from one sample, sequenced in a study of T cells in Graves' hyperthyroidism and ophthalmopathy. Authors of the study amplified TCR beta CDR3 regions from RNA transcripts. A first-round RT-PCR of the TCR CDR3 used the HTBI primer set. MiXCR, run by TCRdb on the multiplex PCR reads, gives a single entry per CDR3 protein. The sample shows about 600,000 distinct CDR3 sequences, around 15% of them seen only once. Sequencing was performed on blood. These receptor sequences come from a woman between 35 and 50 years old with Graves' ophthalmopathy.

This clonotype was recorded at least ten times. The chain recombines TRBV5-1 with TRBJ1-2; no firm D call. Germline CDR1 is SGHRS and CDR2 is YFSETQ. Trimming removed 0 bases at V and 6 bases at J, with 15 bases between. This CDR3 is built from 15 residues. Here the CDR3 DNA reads TGCGCCAGCAGCTTGGCCGTAGTCCTCGGGGATGGCTACACCTTC. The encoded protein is CASSLAVVLGDGYTF.

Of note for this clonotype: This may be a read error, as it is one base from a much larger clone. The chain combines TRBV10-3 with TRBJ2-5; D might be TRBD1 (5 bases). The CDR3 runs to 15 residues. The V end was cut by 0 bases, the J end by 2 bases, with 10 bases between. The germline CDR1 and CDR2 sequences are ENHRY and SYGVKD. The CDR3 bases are TGTGCCATCAGTGAGTCTGGGGCAAGGCAAGAGACCCAGTACTTC. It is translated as CAISESGARQETQYF.

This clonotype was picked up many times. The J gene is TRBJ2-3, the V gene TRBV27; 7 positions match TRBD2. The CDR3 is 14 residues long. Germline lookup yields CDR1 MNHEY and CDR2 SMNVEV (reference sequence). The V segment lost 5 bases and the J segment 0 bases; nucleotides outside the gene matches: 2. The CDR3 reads CASSLSGSTDTQYF. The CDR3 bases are TGTGCCAGCAGTCTTAGCGGGAGCACAGATACGCAGTATTTT.

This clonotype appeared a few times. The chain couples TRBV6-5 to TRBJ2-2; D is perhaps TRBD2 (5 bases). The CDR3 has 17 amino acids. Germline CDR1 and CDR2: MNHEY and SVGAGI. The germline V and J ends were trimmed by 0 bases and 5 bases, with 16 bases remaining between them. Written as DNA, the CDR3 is TGTGCCAGCAGTTACTCGAAGTCTGGGTCGGGGACCGGGGAGCTGTTTTTT. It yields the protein CASSYSKSGSGTGELFF.

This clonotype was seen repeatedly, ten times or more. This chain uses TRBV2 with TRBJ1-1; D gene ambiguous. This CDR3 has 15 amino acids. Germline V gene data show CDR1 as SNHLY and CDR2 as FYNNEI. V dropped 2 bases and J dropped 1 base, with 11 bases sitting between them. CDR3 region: CASSETDLTNTEAFF. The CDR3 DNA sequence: TGTGCCAGCAGTGAAACAGACCTGACGAACACTGAAGCTTTCTTT.

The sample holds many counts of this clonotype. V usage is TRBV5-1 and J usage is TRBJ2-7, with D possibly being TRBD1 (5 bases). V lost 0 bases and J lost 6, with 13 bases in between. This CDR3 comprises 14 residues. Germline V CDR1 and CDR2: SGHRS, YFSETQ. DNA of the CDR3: TGCGCCAGCAGCTTGGGGCAGGGAAGCTCCGAGCAGTACTTC. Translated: CASSLGQGSSEQYF.

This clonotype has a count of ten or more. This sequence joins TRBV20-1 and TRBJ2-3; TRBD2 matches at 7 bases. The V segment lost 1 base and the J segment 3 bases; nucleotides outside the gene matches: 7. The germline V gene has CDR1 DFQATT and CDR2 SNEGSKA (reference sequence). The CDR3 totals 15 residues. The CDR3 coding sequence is TGCAGTGCTAGAGGGCTAGCGGAGGGAACAGATACGCAGTATTTT. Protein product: CSARGLAEGTDTQYF.

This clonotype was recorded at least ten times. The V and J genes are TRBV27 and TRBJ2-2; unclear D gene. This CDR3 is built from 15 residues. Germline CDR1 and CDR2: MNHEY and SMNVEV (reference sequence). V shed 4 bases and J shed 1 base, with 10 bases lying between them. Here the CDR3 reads CASSSGKGNTGELFF. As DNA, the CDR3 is TGTGCCAGCAGTTCCGGAAAGGGGAACACCGGGGAGCTGTTTTTT.

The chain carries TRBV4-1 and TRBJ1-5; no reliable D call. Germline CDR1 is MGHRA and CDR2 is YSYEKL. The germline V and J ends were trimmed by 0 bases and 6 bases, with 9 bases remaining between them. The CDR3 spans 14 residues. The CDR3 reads CASSQDRTVQPQHF. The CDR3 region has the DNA TGCGCCAGCAGCCAAGATCGGACGGTTCAGCCCCAGCATTTT.

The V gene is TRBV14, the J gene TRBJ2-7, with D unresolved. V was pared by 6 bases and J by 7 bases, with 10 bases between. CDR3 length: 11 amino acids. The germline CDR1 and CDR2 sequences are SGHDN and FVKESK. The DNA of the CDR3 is TGTGCCAGCAGTGAATTGAGAGAGCAGTACTTC. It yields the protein CASSELREQYF.

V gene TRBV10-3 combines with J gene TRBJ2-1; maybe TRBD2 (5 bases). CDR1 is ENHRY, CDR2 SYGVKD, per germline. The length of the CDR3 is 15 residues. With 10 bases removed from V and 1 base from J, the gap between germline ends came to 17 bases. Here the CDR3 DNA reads TGTGCCACAAGGCGGGCAGGTGCGTCCTACAATGAGCAGTTCTTC. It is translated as CATRRAGASYNEQFF.

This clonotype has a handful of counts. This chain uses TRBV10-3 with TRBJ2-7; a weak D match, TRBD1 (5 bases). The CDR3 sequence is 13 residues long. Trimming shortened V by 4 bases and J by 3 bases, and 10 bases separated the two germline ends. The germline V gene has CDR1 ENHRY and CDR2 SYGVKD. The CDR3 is CAISARVVYEQYF. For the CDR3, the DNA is TGTGCCATCAGTGCCAGGGTAGTCTACGAGCAGTACTTC.

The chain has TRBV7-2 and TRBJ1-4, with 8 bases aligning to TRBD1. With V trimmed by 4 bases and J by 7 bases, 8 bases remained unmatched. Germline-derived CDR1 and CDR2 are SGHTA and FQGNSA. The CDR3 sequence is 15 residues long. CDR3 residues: CASSSSGTGAEKLFF. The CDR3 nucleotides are TGTGCCAGCAGCTCCTCCGGGACAGGAGCTGAAAAACTGTTTTTT.

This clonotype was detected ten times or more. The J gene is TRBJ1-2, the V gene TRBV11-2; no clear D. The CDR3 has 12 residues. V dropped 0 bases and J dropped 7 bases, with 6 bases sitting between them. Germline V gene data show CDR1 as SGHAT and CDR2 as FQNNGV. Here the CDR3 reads CASSLDRRGYTF. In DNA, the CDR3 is TGTGCCAGCAGCTTAGATAGACGTGGCTACACCTTC.

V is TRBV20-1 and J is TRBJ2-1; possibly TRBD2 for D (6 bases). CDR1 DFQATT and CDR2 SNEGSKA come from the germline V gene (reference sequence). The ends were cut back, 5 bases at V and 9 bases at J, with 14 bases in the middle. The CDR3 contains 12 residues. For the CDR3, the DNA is TGCAGTGCTCGGACTACAGGTCGTGAGCAGTTCTTC. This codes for CSARTTGREQFF.

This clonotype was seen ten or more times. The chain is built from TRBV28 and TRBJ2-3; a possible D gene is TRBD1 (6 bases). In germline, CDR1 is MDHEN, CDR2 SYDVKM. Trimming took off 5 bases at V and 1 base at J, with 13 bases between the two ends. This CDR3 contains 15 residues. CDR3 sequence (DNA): TGTGCCAGCAGTACCCCAGGGGCTGGCACAGATACGCAGTATTTT. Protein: CASSTPGAGTDTQYF.

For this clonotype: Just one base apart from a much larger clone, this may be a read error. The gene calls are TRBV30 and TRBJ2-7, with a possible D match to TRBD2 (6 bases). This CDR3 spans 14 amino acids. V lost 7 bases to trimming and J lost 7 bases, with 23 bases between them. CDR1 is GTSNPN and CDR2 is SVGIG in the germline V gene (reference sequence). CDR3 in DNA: TGTGCCTCCTGGGGCGCCCCGGGACTCTGGGAGCAGTACTTC. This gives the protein CASWGAPGLWEQYF.

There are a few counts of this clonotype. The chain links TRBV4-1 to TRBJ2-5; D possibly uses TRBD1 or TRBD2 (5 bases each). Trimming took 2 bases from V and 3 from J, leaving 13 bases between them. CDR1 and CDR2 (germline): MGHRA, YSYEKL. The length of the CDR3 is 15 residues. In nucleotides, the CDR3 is TGCGCCAGCAGCCAAAGAACCGGGACGGAAGAGACCCAGTACTTC. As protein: CASSQRTGTEETQYF.

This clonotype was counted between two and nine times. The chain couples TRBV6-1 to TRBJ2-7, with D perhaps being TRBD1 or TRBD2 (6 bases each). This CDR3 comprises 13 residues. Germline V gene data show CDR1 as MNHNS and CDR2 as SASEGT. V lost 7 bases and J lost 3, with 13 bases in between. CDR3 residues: CASNGGPFYEQYF. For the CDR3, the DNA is TGTGCCAGCAACGGGGGCCCCTTCTACGAGCAGTACTTC.

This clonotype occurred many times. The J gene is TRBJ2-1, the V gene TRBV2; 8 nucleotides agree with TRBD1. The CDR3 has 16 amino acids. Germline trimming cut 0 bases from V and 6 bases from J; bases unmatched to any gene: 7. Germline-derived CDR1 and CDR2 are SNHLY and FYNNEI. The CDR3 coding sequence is TGTGCCAGCAGTGAAGCCAGGGGGCAAAGGGGCAATGAGCAGTTCTTC. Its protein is CASSEARGQRGNEQFF.